Below, 16 T cell receptor beta chains from the same sample are listed, as sequenced in a study of blood T cells in healthy people across ages. Sample-barcoded 5' priming and a J-beta primer mix drove a second PCR of about 6 to 12 cycles. TCRdb processed the 5' RACE reads anew with MiXCR; each CDR3 protein has one entry. Of roughly 700,000 distinct CDR3 sequences detected, roughly 50% appear once; the ten largest clones hold 30% to 35%. Material: blood. Receptors were obtained from a woman aged 60-75 years in good health.

This clonotype came up many times. V is TRBV29-1 and J is TRBJ2-5, with D possibly called TRBD1 or TRBD2 (5 bases each). The CDR3 has 12 residues. From germline, CDR1 is SQVTM and CDR2 ANQGSEA. Trimming took 7 bases from V and 4 from J, leaving 13 bases between them. CDR3 protein: CSAGGGGETQYF. CDR3 coding DNA: TGCAGCGCCGGTGGGGGTGGAGAGACCCAGTACTTC.

The chain couples TRBV9 to TRBJ2-5; TRBD1 matches 8 bases. With V trimmed by 4 bases and J by 5 bases, 7 bases remained unmatched. Per germline, CDR1 SGDLS and CDR2 YYNGEE. CDR3 length: 14 amino acids. The CDR3 nucleotides are TGTGCCAGCAGCCCAGGGGGCTTAGGGGAGACCCAGTACTTC. Translation: CASSPGGLGETQYF.

The rearrangement uses TRBV28 and TRBJ2-5; 7 bases are shared with TRBD1. The DNA end favors TRBJ2-7, so the J call may be wrong. There are 14 residues in the CDR3. Germline V gives CDR1 MDHEN, CDR2 SYDVKM. The CDR3 spells CASSSHRGLYEQYF. Here the CDR3 DNA reads TGTGCCAGCAGCTCTCACAGGGGTTTGTACGAGCAGTACTTC.

This clonotype has a handful of counts. J is TRBJ1-6 and V is TRBV2; TRBD1 is a possible D gene (5 bases). V lost 5 bases to trimming and J lost 17 bases, with 16 bases between them. This CDR3 spans 12 amino acids. Germline CDR1 reads SNHLY; CDR2 reads FYNNEI. The CDR3 region has the DNA TGTGCCAGCAGTCTCGGGACGGCAAAATTCCACTTT. It is translated as CASSLGTAKFHF.

A few counts support this clonotype. The CDR3 DNA follows: TGTGCCAGCAGTTACTCGGAGTTAGGTGAGCAGTTCTTC. Translating gives CASSYSELGEQFF. The chain links TRBV6-2 or TRBV6-3 to TRBJ2-1, with D unclear. This CDR3 is 13 amino acids long. Germline-derived CDR1 and CDR2 are MNHEY and SVGEGT. The V end lost 0 bases, the J end lost 9 bases, and 9 bases lay between the germline ends.

The rearrangement links TRBV27 to TRBJ2-4; D perhaps matches TRBD2 (7 bases). Trimming shortened V by 6 bases and J by 2 bases, and 14 bases separated the two germline ends. The CDR3 extends over 15 amino acids. Germline V gene lookup returns CDR1 MNHEY and CDR2 SMNVEV (reference sequence). Written as DNA, the CDR3 is TGTGCCAGCAGGCCACGGGGGGCCTCCAAAAACATTCAGTACTTC. This codes for CASRPRGASKNIQYF.

A few counts support this clonotype. V gene TRBV7-2 combines with J gene TRBJ2-3; D unresolved. Per the germline V gene, CDR1 is SGHTA and CDR2 is FQGNSA. The CDR3 extends over 14 amino acids. The V gene lost 1 base and the J gene lost 11 bases, with 16 bases spanning the gap. CDR3 nucleotides: TGTGCCAGCAGCTTAGTGGATCCCGGGCCCAAGCAGTATTTT. Translating it yields CASSLVDPGPKQYF.

This clonotype has only a few counts. The V gene is TRBV28, the J gene TRBJ2-7; TRBD2 matches at 13 bases. There are 16 residues in the CDR3. Germline assignment: CDR1 MDHEN and CDR2 SYDVKM. V shed 6 bases and J 4 bases; nucleotides not matched to a gene: 9. The DNA of the CDR3 is TGTGCCAGCAGACCCACCGGGACTAGCGGGATGTACGAGCAGTACTTC. Translated, it gives CASRPTGTSGMYEQYF. The whole variable domain, filled in from reference TRBV28 and TRBJ2-7, reads DVKVTQSSRYLVKRTGEKVFLECVQDMDHENMFWYRQDPGLGLRLIYFSYDVKMKEKGDIPEGYSVSREKKERFSLILESASTNQTSMYLCASRPTGTSGMYEQYFGPGTRLTVT.

Remarks on this clonotype: The germline gene is not matched at one end of the junction; a read error may be the cause. The V gene is TRBV20-1, the J gene TRBJ2-1; the D is unclear. The better agreement between TRBJ2-7 and the DNA end casts doubt on the J call. This CDR3 has 12 residues. Germline CDR1 reads DFQATT; CDR2 reads SNEGSKA (reference sequence). CDR3 amino acids: CSVRPSGDEQYF. The DNA of the CDR3 is TGCAGTGTTAGACCCTCGGGTGACGAGCAGTACTTC.

The chain uses TRBV5-1 and TRBJ1-4; 8 bases match TRBD1. V trimming: 4 bases; J trimming: 8 bases; junction bases outside the gene matches: 7. Germline V gene lookup returns CDR1 SGHRS and CDR2 YFSETQ. This CDR3 has 14 residues. Written as DNA, the CDR3 is TGCGCCAGCAGCCCACAGGGGGTTTCGGAAAAACTGTTTTTT. As protein: CASSPQGVSEKLFF.

This clonotype was picked up a small number of times. The chain is built from TRBV27 and TRBJ1-1; D is uncertain. The CDR3 runs 14 residues. V lost 3 bases and J lost 0, with 8 bases in between. Germline V gene lookup returns CDR1 MNHEY and CDR2 SMNVEV (reference sequence). The CDR3 reads CASSFTDLNTEAFF. DNA of the CDR3: TGTGCCAGCAGTTTTACAGACCTGAACACTGAAGCTTTCTTT.

This clonotype has a count of ten or more. This sequence may be a read error, since a much larger clone differs from it by one base. This chain links TRBV7-2 with TRBJ2-5; a weak D match, TRBD2 (6 bases). Looked up from germline, CDR1 is SGHTA and CDR2 is FQGNSA. Trimming removed 5 bases at V and 11 bases at J, with 21 bases between. The CDR3 is made up of 14 amino acids. The DNA for the CDR3 is TGTGCCAGCAGCCCAAAAGCGGGCCTTAATGAGCAGTACTTC. It encodes CASSPKAGLNEQYF.

This clonotype was counted between two and nine times. This chain links TRBV20-1 with TRBJ1-3; D remains unclear. CDR1 is DFQATT and CDR2 is SNEGSKA in the germline V gene (reference sequence). CDR3 length: 16 residues. V was clipped by 5 bases and J by 1 base, with 18 bases between them. CDR3 residues: CSAASREDGSGNTIYF. The DNA of the CDR3 is TGCAGTGCTGCCAGTAGGGAAGACGGTTCTGGAAACACCATATATTTT.

The rearrangement joins TRBV9 to TRBJ1-4; TRBD1 matches 8 bases. V was pared by 1 base and J by 7 bases, with 9 bases of the junction left unmatched. This CDR3 comprises 16 residues. The germline V gene has CDR1 SGDLS and CDR2 YYNGEE. DNA for the CDR3: TGTGCCAGCAGCGTATACCAGGGGGCCGGGGTTGAAAAACTGTTTTTT. As protein: CASSVYQGAGVEKLFF.

The chain links TRBV12-3 or TRBV12-4 to TRBJ1-2; D possibly corresponds to TRBD1 (6 bases). The V end was cut by 3 bases, the J end by 3 bases, with 11 bases between. This CDR3 region has 14 residues. The CDR3 sequence: CASSFSGVDYGYTF. In DNA form, the CDR3 reads TGTGCCAGCAGTTTCTCAGGGGTGGACTATGGCTACACCTTC.

This clonotype was seen only a few times. This chain links TRBV12-3 or TRBV12-4 with TRBJ2-5; perhaps TRBD2 as D (6 bases). V lost 5 bases, J lost 1 base, and 8 bases lay in between. The CDR3 is 13 amino acids. The CDR3 DNA is TGTGCCAGCAGTGGAGGGCTCCAAGAGACCCAGTACTTC. Residues: CASSGGLQETQYF.